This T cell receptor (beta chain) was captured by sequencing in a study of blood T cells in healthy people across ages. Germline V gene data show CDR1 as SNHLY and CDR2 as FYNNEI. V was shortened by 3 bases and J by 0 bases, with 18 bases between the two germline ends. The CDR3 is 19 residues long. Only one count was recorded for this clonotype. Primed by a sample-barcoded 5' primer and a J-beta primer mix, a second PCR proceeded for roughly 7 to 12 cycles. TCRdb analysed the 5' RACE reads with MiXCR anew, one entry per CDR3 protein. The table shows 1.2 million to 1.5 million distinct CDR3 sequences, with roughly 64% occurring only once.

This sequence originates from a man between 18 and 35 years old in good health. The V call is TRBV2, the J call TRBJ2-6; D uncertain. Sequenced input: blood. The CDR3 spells CASSDNPRTFSSGANVLTF. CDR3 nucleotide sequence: TGTGCCAGCAGTGACAACCCTCGGACCTTTAGCTCTGGGGCCAACGTCCTGACTTTC.